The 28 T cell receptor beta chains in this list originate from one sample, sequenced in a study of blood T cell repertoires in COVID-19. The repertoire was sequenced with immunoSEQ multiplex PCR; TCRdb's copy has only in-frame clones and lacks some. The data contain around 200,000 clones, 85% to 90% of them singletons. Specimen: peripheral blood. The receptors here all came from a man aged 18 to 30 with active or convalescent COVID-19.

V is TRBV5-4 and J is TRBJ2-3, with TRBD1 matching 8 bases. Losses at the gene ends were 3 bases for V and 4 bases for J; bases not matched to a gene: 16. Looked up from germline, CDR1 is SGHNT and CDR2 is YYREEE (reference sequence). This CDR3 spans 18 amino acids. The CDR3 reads CASSWGKGTQGAADTQYF. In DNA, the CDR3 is TGTGCCAGCAGCTGGGGGAAAGGGACTCAGGGGGCCGCAGATACGCAGTATTTT.

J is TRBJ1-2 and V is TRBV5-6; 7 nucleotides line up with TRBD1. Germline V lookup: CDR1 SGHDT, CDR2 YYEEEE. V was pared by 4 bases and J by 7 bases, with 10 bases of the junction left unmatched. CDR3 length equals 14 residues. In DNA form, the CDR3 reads TGTGCCAGCAGCCAACAACAGGGGAGAAGTGGCTACACCTTC. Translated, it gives CASSQQQGRSGYTF.

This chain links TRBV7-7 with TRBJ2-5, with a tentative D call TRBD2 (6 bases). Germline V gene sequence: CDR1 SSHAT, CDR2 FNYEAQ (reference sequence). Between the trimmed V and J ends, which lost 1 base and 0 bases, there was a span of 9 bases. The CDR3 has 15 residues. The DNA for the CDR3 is TGTGCCAGCAGCTTAGATCGGGGGAACCAAGAGACCCAGTACTTC. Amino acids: CASSLDRGNQETQYF.

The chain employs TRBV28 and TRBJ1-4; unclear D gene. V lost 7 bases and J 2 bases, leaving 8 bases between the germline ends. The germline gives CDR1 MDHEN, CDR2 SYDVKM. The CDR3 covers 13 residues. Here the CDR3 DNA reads TGTGCCAGCAAGGCGGAGACTAATGAAAAACTGTTTTTT. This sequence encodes CASKAETNEKLFF.

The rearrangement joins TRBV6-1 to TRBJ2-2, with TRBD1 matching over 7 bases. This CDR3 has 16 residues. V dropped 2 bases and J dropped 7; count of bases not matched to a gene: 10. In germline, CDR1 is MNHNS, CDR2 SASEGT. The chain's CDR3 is CASSEPGKGAGGELFF. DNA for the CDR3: TGTGCCAGCAGTGAACCCGGAAAGGGGGCAGGCGGGGAGCTGTTTTTT.

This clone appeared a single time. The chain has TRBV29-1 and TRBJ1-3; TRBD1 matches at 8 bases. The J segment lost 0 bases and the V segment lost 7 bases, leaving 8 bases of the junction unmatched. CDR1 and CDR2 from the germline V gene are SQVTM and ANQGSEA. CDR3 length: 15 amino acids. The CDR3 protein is CSAQDRASSGNTIYF. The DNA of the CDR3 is TGCAGCGCTCAGGACAGGGCCAGCTCTGGAAACACCATATATTTT.

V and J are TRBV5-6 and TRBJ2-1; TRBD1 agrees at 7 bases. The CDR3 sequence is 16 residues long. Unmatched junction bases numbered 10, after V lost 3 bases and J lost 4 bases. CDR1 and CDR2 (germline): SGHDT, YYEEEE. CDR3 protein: CASSSLRDRSYNEQFF. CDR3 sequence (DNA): TGTGCCAGCAGCTCATTACGGGACAGATCTTACAATGAGCAGTTCTTC.

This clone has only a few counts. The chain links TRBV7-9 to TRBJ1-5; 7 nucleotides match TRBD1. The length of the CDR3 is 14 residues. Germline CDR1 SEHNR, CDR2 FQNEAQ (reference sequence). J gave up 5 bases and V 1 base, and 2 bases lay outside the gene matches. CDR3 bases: TGTGCCAGCAGCTTAGGTGGACAGGATCAGCCCCAGCATTTT. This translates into CASSLGGQDQPQHF.

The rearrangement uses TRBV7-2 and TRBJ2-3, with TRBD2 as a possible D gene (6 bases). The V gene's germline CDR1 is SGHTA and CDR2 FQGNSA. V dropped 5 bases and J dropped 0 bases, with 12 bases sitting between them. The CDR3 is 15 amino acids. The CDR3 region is CASSRPGTSTDTQYF. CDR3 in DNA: TGTGCCAGCAGCCGCCCGGGGACTAGCACAGATACGCAGTATTTT.

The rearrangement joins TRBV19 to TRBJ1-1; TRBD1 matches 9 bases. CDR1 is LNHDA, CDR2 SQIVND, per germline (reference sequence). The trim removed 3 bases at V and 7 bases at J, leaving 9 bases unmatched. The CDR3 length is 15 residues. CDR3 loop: CASSIRQGGSIEAFF. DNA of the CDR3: TGTGCCAGTAGTATCCGACAGGGGGGGAGCATTGAAGCTTTCTTT.

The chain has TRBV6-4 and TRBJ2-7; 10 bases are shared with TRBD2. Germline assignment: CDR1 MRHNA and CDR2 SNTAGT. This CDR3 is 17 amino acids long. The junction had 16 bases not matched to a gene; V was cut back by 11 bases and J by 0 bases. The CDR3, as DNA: TGTGCCTCAATCTACAGGCTAGCGGGGGCGAGCTCCTACGAGCAGTACTTC. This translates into CASIYRLAGASSYEQYF.

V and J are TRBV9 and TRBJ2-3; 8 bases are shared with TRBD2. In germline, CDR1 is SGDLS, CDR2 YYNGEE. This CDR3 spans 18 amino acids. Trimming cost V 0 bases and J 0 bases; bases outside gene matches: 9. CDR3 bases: TGTGCCAGCAGCGTAGGTAGCGGGGTACTTCTGAGCACAGATACGCAGTATTTT. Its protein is CASSVGSGVLLSTDTQYF.

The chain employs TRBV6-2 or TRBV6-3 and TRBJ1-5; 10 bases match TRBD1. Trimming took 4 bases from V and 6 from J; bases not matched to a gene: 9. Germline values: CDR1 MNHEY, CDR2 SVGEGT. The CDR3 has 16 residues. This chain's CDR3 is CASSSTGTGVRQPQHF. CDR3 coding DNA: TGTGCCAGCAGTTCCACCGGGACAGGGGTCCGTCAGCCCCAGCATTTT.

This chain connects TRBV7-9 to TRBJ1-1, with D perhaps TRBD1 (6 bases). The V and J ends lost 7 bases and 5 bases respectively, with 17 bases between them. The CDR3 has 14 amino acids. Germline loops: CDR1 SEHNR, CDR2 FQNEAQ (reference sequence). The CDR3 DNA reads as TGTGCCAGCACCTCGATCAAACAGGGAACTGAAGCTTTCTTT. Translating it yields CASTSIKQGTEAFF.

This CDR3 reads CASSLMRGTGELFF. The CDR3, as DNA: TGTGCCAGCAGCTTAATGAGAGGGACCGGGGAGCTGTTTTTT. V gene TRBV11-3 combines with J gene TRBJ2-2; perhaps TRBD2 as D (5 bases). The germline V and J ends were trimmed by 2 bases and 5 bases, with 9 bases remaining between them. Germline CDR1 and CDR2: SGHNT and YENEEA. The length of the CDR3 is 14 residues.

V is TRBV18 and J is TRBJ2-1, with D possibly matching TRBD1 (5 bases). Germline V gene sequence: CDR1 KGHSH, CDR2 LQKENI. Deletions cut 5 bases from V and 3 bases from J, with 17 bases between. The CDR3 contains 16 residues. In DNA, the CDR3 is TGTGCCAGCTCAGGGCCAGTCCAGGACATCTACAATGAGCAGTTCTTC. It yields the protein CASSGPVQDIYNEQFF. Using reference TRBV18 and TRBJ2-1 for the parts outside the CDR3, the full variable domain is NAGVMQNPRHLVRRRGQEARLRCSPMKGHSHVYWYRQLPEEGLKFMVYLQKENIIDESGMPKERFSAEFPKEGPSILRIQQVVRGDSAAYFCASSGPVQDIYNEQFFGPGTRLTVL.

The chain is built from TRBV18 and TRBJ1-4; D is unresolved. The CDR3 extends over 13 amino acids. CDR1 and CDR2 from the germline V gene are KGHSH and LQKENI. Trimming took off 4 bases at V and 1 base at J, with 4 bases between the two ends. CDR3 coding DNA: TGTGCCAGCTCACAGCGAACTAATGAAAAACTGTTTTTT. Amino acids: CASSQRTNEKLFF.

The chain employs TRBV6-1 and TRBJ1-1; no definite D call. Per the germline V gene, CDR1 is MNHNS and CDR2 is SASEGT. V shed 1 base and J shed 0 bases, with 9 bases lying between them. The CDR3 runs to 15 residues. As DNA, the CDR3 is TGTGCCAGCAGTGAAGATGGCAGATTGAACACTGAAGCTTTCTTT. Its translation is CASSEDGRLNTEAFF.

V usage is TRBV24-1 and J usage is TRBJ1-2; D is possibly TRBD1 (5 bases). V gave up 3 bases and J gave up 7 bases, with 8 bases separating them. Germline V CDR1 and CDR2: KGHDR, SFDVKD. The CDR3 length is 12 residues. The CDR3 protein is CATSDGAGGYTF. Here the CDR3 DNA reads TGTGCCACCAGTGATGGGGCAGGTGGCTACACCTTC.

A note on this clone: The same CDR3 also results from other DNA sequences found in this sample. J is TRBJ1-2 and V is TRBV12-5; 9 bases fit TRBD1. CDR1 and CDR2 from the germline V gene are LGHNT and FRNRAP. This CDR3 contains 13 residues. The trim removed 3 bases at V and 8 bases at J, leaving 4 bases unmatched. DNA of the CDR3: TGTGCTAGTGGTTTTCGGACAGGGGAAGGCTACACCTTC. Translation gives CASGFRTGEGYTF.

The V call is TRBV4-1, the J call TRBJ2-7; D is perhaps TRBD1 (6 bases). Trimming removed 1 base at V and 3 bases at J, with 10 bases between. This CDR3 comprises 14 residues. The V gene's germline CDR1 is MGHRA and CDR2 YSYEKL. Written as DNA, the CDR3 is TGCGCCAGCAGCCAAGGGGACACGGACTACGAGCAGTACTTC. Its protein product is CASSQGDTDYEQYF.

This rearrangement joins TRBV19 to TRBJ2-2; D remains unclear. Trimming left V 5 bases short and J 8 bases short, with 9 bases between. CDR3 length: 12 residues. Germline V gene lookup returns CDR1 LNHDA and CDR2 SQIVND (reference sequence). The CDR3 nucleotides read TGTGCCAGTAGTTACTACCTTGGGGAGCTGTTTTTT. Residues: CASSYYLGELFF.

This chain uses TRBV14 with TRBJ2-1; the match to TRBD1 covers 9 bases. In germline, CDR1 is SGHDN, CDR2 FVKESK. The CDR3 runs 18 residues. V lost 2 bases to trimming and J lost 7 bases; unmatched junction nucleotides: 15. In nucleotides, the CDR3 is TGTGCCAGCAGCCAAAGAAGGCAGACCGGGACAGGGACGAATGAGCAGTTCTTC. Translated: CASSQRRQTGTGTNEQFF.

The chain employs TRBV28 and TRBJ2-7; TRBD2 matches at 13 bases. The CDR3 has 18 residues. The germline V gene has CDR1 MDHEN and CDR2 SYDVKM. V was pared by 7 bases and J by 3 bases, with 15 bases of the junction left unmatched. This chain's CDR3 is CASTPYGTSGERRYEQYF. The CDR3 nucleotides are TGTGCCAGCACCCCCTACGGGACTAGCGGGGAGAGGCGCTACGAGCAGTACTTC.

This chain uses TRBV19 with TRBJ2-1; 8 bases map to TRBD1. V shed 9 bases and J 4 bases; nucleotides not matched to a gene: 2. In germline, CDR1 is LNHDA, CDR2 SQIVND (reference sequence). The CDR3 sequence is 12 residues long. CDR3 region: CASGDRYNEQFF. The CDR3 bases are TGTGCCAGCGGGGACAGGTACAATGAGCAGTTCTTC.

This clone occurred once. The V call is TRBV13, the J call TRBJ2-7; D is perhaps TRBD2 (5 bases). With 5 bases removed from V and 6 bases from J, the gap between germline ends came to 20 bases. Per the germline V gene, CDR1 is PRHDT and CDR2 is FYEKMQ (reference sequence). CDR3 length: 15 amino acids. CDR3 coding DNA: TGTGCCAGCAGCAAAGCCGGGATCCAGGCGGTCGAGCAGTACTTC. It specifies CASSKAGIQAVEQYF. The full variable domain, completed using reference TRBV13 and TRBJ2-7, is AAGVIQSPRHLIKEKRETATLKCYPIPRHDTVYWYQQGPGQDPQFLISFYEKMQSDKGSIPDRFSAQQFSDYHSELNMSSLELGDSALYFCASSKAGIQAVEQYFGPGTRLTVT.

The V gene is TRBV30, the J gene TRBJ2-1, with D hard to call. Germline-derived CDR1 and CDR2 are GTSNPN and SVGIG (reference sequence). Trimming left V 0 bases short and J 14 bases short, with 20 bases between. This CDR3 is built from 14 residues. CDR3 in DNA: TGTGCCTGGAGTGTCCAGCTCTCCGGGTCTTTAGAGTTCTTC. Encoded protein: CAWSVQLSGSLEFF.

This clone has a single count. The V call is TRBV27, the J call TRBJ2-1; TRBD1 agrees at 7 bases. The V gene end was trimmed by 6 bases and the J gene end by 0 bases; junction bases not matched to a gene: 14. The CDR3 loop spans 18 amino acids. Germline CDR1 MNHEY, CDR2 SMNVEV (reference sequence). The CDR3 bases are TGTGCCAGCAGAAACGACAGGGTTTCATCCCCCTCCTACAATGAGCAGTTCTTC. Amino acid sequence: CASRNDRVSSPSYNEQFF.